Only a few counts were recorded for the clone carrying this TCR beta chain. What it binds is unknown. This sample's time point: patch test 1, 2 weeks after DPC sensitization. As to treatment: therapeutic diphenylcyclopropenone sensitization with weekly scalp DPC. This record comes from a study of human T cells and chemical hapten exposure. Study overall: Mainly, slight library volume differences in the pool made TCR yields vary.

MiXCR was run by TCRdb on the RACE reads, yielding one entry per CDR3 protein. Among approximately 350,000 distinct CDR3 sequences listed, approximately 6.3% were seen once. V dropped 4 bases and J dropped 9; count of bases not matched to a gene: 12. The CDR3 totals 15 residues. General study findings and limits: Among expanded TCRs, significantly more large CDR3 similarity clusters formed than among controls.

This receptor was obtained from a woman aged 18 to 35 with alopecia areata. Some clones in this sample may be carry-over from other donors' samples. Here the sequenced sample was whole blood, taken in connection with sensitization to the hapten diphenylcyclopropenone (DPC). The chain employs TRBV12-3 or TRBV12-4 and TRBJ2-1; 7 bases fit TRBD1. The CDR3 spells CASSSSDRYLGEQFF. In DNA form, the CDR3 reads TGTGCCAGCAGTTCATCGGACAGGTACCTAGGTGAGCAGTTCTTC.